This entry lists 27 T cell receptor beta chains sequenced from one sample in a study of lymphopenia after photon versus proton radiotherapy. Repertoires were generated with immunoSEQ multiplex PCR, while TCRdb's copy carries only in-frame clones and drops some. This table has about 5,000 clones, roughly 91% appearing once. The sequencing here drew on peripheral blood, taken from a patient treated with photon-based radiotherapy. Receptors were obtained from a man younger than 40 with gastric cancer.

The V call is TRBV2, the J call TRBJ2-4, with 9 positions matching TRBD2. The trim removed 6 bases at V and 0 bases at J, leaving 3 bases unmatched. This CDR3 comprises 15 residues. Germline V CDR1 and CDR2: SNHLY, FYNNEI. CDR3 protein: CASRGGGEAKNIQYF. The DNA for the CDR3 is TGTGCCAGCAGGGGCGGGGGGGAAGCCAAAAACATTCAGTACTTC.

V and J are TRBV5-1 and TRBJ2-2; TRBD1 is a possible D gene (6 bases). V shed 0 bases and J shed 6 bases, with 12 bases lying between them. This CDR3 region has 15 residues. Germline loops: CDR1 SGHRS, CDR2 YFSETQ. For the CDR3, the DNA is TGCGCCAGCAGCTTGGGTCAGGGGAATTCCGGGGAGCTGTTTTTT. It is translated as CASSLGQGNSGELFF.

The chain couples TRBV19 to TRBJ2-6, with D possibly TRBD2 on 6 matching bases. Trimming pared 3 bases from V and 0 bases from J, leaving 6 bases between. In germline, CDR1 is LNHDA, CDR2 SQIVND (reference sequence). The CDR3 extends over 15 amino acids. The CDR3 spells CASSIGSSGANVLTF. In DNA form, the CDR3 reads TGTGCCAGTAGTATCGGGAGCTCTGGGGCCAACGTCCTGACTTTC.

This CDR3 reads CASRLGRESYEQYF. The DNA of the CDR3 is TGTGCCAGCAGATTAGGACGGGAATCCTACGAGCAGTACTTC. The chain links TRBV2 to TRBJ2-7; weak D call: TRBD2 (5 bases). The CDR3 is 14 residues long. Trimming removed 6 bases at V and 1 base at J, with 13 bases between. Per the germline V gene, CDR1 is SNHLY and CDR2 is FYNNEI.

The rearrangement uses TRBV7-2 and TRBJ2-7; 14 bases fit TRBD2. The trim removed 1 base at V and 2 bases at J, leaving 7 bases unmatched. Germline V gene lookup returns CDR1 SGHTA and CDR2 FQGNSA. The CDR3 covers 18 residues. The CDR3 here is CASSLVGTSGSSAYEQYF. CDR3 in DNA: TGTGCCAGCAGCTTAGTGGGGACTAGCGGGAGTTCTGCCTACGAGCAGTACTTC.

The chain links TRBV5-1 to TRBJ2-3, with D tentatively TRBD1 or TRBD2 (6 bases each). This CDR3 region has 16 residues. Between the trimmed V and J ends, which lost 3 bases and 7 bases, there was a span of 21 bases. The V gene's germline CDR1 is SGHRS and CDR2 YFSETQ. This chain's CDR3 is CASSSVASPGANTQYF. CDR3 DNA: TGCGCCAGCAGCTCCGTCGCCAGCCCGGGGGCAAATACGCAGTATTTT.

The V gene is TRBV10-2, the J gene TRBJ1-2; unclear D gene. This CDR3 is 15 amino acids long. Per germline, CDR1 WSHSY and CDR2 SAAADI. Trimming removed 0 bases from V and 8 bases from J, with 16 bases in between. CDR3 in amino acids: CASSESESGTGGYTF. The CDR3, as DNA: TGCGCCAGCAGTGAGTCCGAATCGGGCACCGGGGGCTACACCTTC.

This chain uses TRBV27 with TRBJ1-6; D is unresolved. The CDR3 sequence is 12 residues long. CDR1 and CDR2 from the germline V gene are MNHEY and SMNVEV (reference sequence). Trimming stripped 6 bases from V and 6 bases from J, with 6 bases between. The CDR3 DNA is TGTGCCAGCAGGTCGGCTAATTCACCCCTCCACTTT. Translating it yields CASRSANSPLHF.

The chain joins TRBV10-3 to TRBJ2-7; TRBD1 matches at 8 bases. Germline V gives CDR1 ENHRY, CDR2 SYGVKD. Germline trimming cut 7 bases from V and 6 bases from J; bases unmatched to any gene: 11. The CDR3 sequence is 14 residues long. The CDR3 sequence is CAINPTGDKGEQYF. CDR3 DNA sequence: TGTGCCATCAACCCGACAGGGGATAAAGGCGAGCAGTACTTC.

The chain has TRBV19 and TRBJ2-3; no clear D. Germline assignment: CDR1 LNHDA and CDR2 SQIVND (reference sequence). This CDR3 is 15 amino acids long. Trimming pared 0 bases from V and 4 bases from J, leaving 11 bases between. The CDR3 DNA sequence: TGTGCCAGTAGTATAGATCCCCGGATGGCAGATACGCAGTATTTT. It encodes CASSIDPRMADTQYF.

This chain connects TRBV11-2 to TRBJ2-1, with 8 bases fitting TRBD2. Germline CDR1 and CDR2: SGHAT and FQNNGV. The CDR3 is made up of 15 amino acids. With 2 bases clipped from V and 4 bases from J, the junction kept 4 bases outside the gene matches. Here the CDR3 DNA reads TGTGCCAGCAGCTTAATCCGGGGGGGTTACAATGAGCAGTTCTTC. It encodes CASSLIRGGYNEQFF. Using reference TRBV11-2 and TRBJ2-1 for the parts outside the CDR3, the full variable domain is EAGVAQSPRYKIIEKRQSVAFWCNPISGHATLYWYQQILGQGPKLLIQFQNNGVVDDSQLPKDRFSAERLKGVDSTLKIQPAKLEDSAVYLCASSLIRGGYNEQFFGPGTRLTVL.

For the CDR3, the DNA is TGTGCCAGCAGCCAAGGGGACACAAGCACAGATACGCAGTATTTT. It codes for CASSQGDTSTDTQYF. The chain joins TRBV14 to TRBJ2-3, with TRBD1 as a possible D gene (6 bases). The CDR3 has 15 amino acids. V lost 1 base to trimming and J lost 0 bases, with 8 bases between them. CDR1 is SGHDN and CDR2 is FVKESK in the germline V gene.

V is TRBV7-6 and J is TRBJ2-7, with 10 bases lining up with TRBD2. The CDR3 is 17 residues long. Germline V CDR1 and CDR2: SGHVS, FNYEAQ. The J segment lost 4 bases and the V segment lost 1 base, leaving 10 bases of the junction unmatched. CDR3 protein: CASSLGPFSGRTYEQYF. The CDR3 region has the DNA TGTGCCAGCAGCTTAGGGCCCTTTAGCGGGAGGACTTACGAGCAGTACTTC.

This clone was observed a single time. CDR3 residues: CASSVGTGLMDTQYF. The CDR3, as DNA: TGCGCCAGCAGCGTAGGGACAGGTTTGATGGATACGCAGTATTTT. The rearrangement joins TRBV5-1 to TRBJ2-3; TRBD1 matches at 8 bases. This CDR3 spans 15 amino acids. The germline gives CDR1 SGHRS, CDR2 YFSETQ. V lost 4 bases and J lost 6; bases outside the gene matches: 10.

The genes are TRBV27 and TRBJ2-7; D gene ambiguous. Germline CDR1 MNHEY, CDR2 SMNVEV (reference sequence). The CDR3 has 15 amino acids. V was shortened by 5 bases and J by 2 bases, with 16 bases between the two germline ends. CDR3 amino acids: CASSPTAAGPYEQYF. The CDR3 DNA sequence: TGTGCCAGCAGTCCTACGGCAGCAGGACCCTACGAGCAGTACTTC.

This sequence joins TRBV6-6 and TRBJ2-2, with D possibly being TRBD1 (6 bases). Trimming left V 6 bases short and J 5 bases short, with 16 bases between. Germline CDR1 is MNHNY and CDR2 is SVGAGI (reference sequence). This CDR3 is 15 amino acids long. CDR3 DNA sequence: TGTGCCAGCAGCCTACAGGGTGGTCTGACCGGGGAGCTGTTTTTT. It encodes CASSLQGGLTGELFF.

By share, this clone ranks as large. The chain carries TRBV28 and TRBJ2-5, with 7 bases identical to TRBD1. J lost 5 bases, V lost 6 bases, and 9 bases had no gene match. The CDR3 loop spans 14 amino acids. Per the germline V gene, CDR1 is MDHEN and CDR2 is SYDVKM. CDR3 nucleotides: TGTGCCAGCAGCAGGGGACAGACCCGGGAGACCCAGTACTTC. Amino acids: CASSRGQTRETQYF.

This clone was counted once. The chain employs TRBV4-1 and TRBJ1-2, with TRBD1 matching over 7 bases. V shed 1 base and J 1 base; nucleotides not matched to a gene: 3. Germline V CDR1 and CDR2: MGHRA, YSYEKL. There are 15 residues in the CDR3. The CDR3 is CASSQGGQSNYGYTF. CDR3 DNA: TGCGCCAGCAGCCAAGGGGGACAGAGTAACTATGGCTACACCTTC.

The chain couples TRBV5-1 to TRBJ2-7; D may be TRBD2 (6 bases). This CDR3 is 16 amino acids long. Trimming left V 5 bases short and J 0 bases short, with 18 bases between. Germline V gives CDR1 SGHRS, CDR2 YFSETQ. The CDR3 reads CASRPRLAPSSYEQYF. CDR3 nucleotide sequence: TGCGCCAGCAGACCTCGTCTAGCGCCAAGCTCCTACGAGCAGTACTTC.

The CDR3 coding sequence is TGCGCCAGCAGCCAACCGGGACGGGGAAACACCGGGGAGCTGTTTTTT. This translates into CASSQPGRGNTGELFF. This chain links TRBV4-1 with TRBJ2-2, with D perhaps being TRBD1 or TRBD2 (5 bases each). The CDR3 spans 16 residues. V lost 2 bases and J 2 bases, leaving 12 bases between the germline ends. The germline V gene encodes CDR1 MGHRA and CDR2 YSYEKL.

The chain links TRBV10-3 to TRBJ1-2, with 8 bases aligning to TRBD1. CDR1 and CDR2 (germline): ENHRY, SYGVKD. The CDR3 consists of 13 residues. Trimming took 10 bases from V and 4 from J; bases not matched to a gene: 8. CDR3 loop: CATRGQGIYGYTF. The CDR3 nucleotides are TGTGCCACCCGAGGACAGGGAATCTATGGCTACACCTTC.

This sequence joins TRBV11-2 and TRBJ2-3; D possibly corresponds to TRBD2 (5 bases). V was trimmed by 1 base and J by 1 base, leaving 9 bases between them. The germline V gene has CDR1 SGHAT and CDR2 FQNNGV. This CDR3 spans 15 amino acids. The CDR3 DNA reads as TGTGCCAGCAGCTTAGCGAGGGCTGGCACAGATACGCAGTATTTT. This translates into CASSLARAGTDTQYF.

The gene calls are TRBV7-8 and TRBJ2-3; D might be TRBD2 (6 bases). The germline V and J ends were trimmed by 2 bases and 3 bases, with 18 bases remaining between them. CDR1 is SGHVS, CDR2 FQNEAQ, per germline. CDR3 length: 17 residues. Written as DNA, the CDR3 is TGTGCCAGCAGCTTATTAAGGTCGGGAGAAGCAACAGATACGCAGTATTTT. Its translation is CASSLLRSGEATDTQYF.

The V gene is TRBV14, the J gene TRBJ2-1; 7 bases match TRBD1. This CDR3 region has 15 residues. V was clipped by 0 bases and J by 8 bases; unmatched bases: 7. Germline CDR1 SGHDN, CDR2 FVKESK. In DNA form, the CDR3 reads TGTGCCAGCAGCCAAGATAGGCACAGGGGAGATGAGCAGTTCTTC. Its translation is CASSQDRHRGDEQFF.

This chain links TRBV27 with TRBJ1-1; a weak D match, TRBD1 (5 bases). The CDR3 has 14 amino acids. V gave up 2 bases and J gave up 0 bases, with 7 bases separating them. Germline V gene data show CDR1 as MNHEY and CDR2 as SMNVEV (reference sequence). The DNA of the CDR3 is TGTGCCAGCAGTTTAGGGGGGTTGAACACTGAAGCTTTCTTT. The encoded protein is CASSLGGLNTEAFF.

In its sample, this clone was seen a few times. Here the CDR3 DNA reads TGTGCCAGCAGCGTCGGGACTAGCGGGAGGAATGAGCAGTTCTTC. Its protein product is CASSVGTSGRNEQFF. The chain joins TRBV7-7 to TRBJ2-1, with 15 bases lining up with TRBD2. V dropped 5 bases and J dropped 7; count of bases not matched to a gene: 3. Germline V CDR1 and CDR2: SSHAT, FNYEAQ (reference sequence). There are 15 residues in the CDR3.

This chain connects TRBV5-4 to TRBJ2-1; TRBD2 is a possible D gene (5 bases). The germline gives CDR1 SGHNT, CDR2 YYREEE (reference sequence). V lost 4 bases to trimming and J lost 0 bases, with 14 bases between them. CDR3 length: 16 amino acids. The CDR3 sequence: CASSPERDYSYNEQFF. CDR3 nucleotides: TGTGCCAGCAGCCCCGAGCGTGACTACTCCTACAATGAGCAGTTCTTC.